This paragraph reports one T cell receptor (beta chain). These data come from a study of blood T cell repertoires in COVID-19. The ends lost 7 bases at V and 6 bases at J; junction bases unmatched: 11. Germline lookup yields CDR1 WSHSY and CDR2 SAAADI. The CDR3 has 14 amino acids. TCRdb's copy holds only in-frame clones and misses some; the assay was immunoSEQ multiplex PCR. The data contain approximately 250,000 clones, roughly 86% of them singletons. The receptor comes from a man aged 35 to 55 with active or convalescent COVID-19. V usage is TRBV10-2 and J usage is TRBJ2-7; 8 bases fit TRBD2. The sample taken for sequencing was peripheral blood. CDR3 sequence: CASNPPRGGPEQYF. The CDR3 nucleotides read TGCGCCAGCAACCCCCCCCGGGGGGGCCCCGAGCAGTACTTC.